Sequencing of this TCR beta chain was carried out in a study of patients and donors after allogeneic stem cell transplantation. The V gene's germline CDR1 is SGHRS and CDR2 YFSETQ. Trimming cost V 5 bases and J 0 bases, with 9 bases left between them. The CDR3 runs 13 residues. TCRdb redid the calling of the RT-PCR reads with MiXCR, one entry per CDR3 protein. The table has fewer than 500,000 distinct CDR3 sequences, 16% seen once. At least ten counts were recorded for this clonotype. The genes are TRBV5-1 and TRBJ2-7, with D maybe TRBD2 (6 bases). Sequencing input: blood, either unsorted or a sorted T cell fraction (not recorded which). This receptor was identified in a human donor who was either an allogeneic HSCT recipient or a stem cell or donor lymphocyte infusion donor (not recorded which). It is not recorded whose cells these are; they may come from a transplant donor. CDR3: CASRGLSSYEQYF. In nucleotides, the CDR3 is TGCGCCAGCAGGGGACTGAGCTCCTACGAGCAGTACTTC.